What follows are 27 T cell receptor beta chains derived from one specimen sequenced in a study of T cells in localized non-small cell lung cancer. Here immunoSEQ multiplex PCR was the method, and the copy in TCRdb shows in-frame clones only, minus some. The repertoire has 40,000 or so clones, around 87% of them found once; the top ten carry almost 6.5%. Sequenced here: peripheral blood, sampled before any cancer treatment. The receptors derive from a man aged 35-69 years with stage I lung adenocarcinoma.

The chain joins TRBV11-2 to TRBJ1-1; D not certain. V was cut by 1 base and J by 4 bases, with 7 bases left in between. Per germline, CDR1 SGHAT and CDR2 FQNNGV. The CDR3 spans 13 residues. Here the CDR3 DNA reads TGTGCCAGCAGCTTAGTAGCCCGCACTGAAGCTTTCTTT. As protein: CASSLVARTEAFF.

The V call is TRBV19, the J call TRBJ2-7, with 10 nucleotides matching TRBD1. CDR1 LNHDA and CDR2 SQIVND come from the germline V gene (reference sequence). The CDR3 contains 14 residues. V was clipped by 3 bases and J by 12 bases; unmatched bases: 11. As DNA, the CDR3 is TGTGCCAGTAGTATTGGGACAGGGGCCCTCCAAATGTACTTC. Translating gives CASSIGTGALQMYF. The whole variable domain, remainder taken from reference TRBV19 and TRBJ2-7, is DGGITQSPKYLFRKEGQNVTLSCEQNLNHDAMYWYRQDPGQGLRLIYYSQIVNDFQKGDIAEGYSVSREKKESFPLTVTSAQKNPTAFYLCASSIGTGALQMYFGPGTRLTVT.

This clone was counted once. Here the CDR3 DNA reads TGTGCCAGCAGTTTACGGGGGGTAAGCTCTGGAAACACCATATATTTT. Protein: CASSLRGVSSGNTIYF. The J gene is TRBJ1-3, the V gene TRBV28, with D perhaps matching TRBD1 (5 bases). CDR3 length: 16 amino acids. CDR1 is MDHEN, CDR2 SYDVKM, per germline. With 2 bases removed from V and 0 bases from J, the gap between germline ends came to 11 bases.

The chain recombines TRBV2 with TRBJ1-5; D unclear. Germline V gene sequence: CDR1 SNHLY, CDR2 FYNNEI. V gave up 6 bases and J gave up 0 bases, with 12 bases separating them. The CDR3 is 15 amino acids. CDR3 sequence (DNA): TGTGCCAGCAGAGCCACCTCTAATAGCAATCAGCCCCAGCATTTT. Its translation: CASRATSNSNQPQHF.

The chain combines TRBV29-1 with TRBJ1-5; TRBD1 might be the D (5 bases). The V gene's germline CDR1 is SQVTM and CDR2 ANQGSEA. V gave up 3 bases and J gave up 4 bases, with 16 bases separating them. The CDR3 contains 15 residues. This CDR3 reads CSVEGGGAANQPQHF. In DNA form, the CDR3 reads TGCAGCGTTGAGGGGGGGGGTGCAGCAAATCAGCCCCAGCATTTT.

This clone has only one observation. CDR3 region: CASRVKMVAKNIQYF. CDR3 in DNA: TGTGCCAGCAGGGTAAAGATGGTAGCCAAAAACATTCAGTACTTC. The J gene is TRBJ2-4, the V gene TRBV11-3; D unresolved. V was shortened by 6 bases and J by 0 bases, with 12 bases between the two germline ends. The CDR3 is 15 residues long. The germline CDR1 and CDR2 sequences are SGHNT and YENEEA.

J is TRBJ2-7 and V is TRBV5-1, with D perhaps assigned TRBD1 or TRBD2 (7 bases each). This CDR3 has 16 amino acids. The germline V gene has CDR1 SGHRS and CDR2 YFSETQ. V was cut by 4 bases and J by 2 bases, with 19 bases left in between. CDR3 in amino acids: CASSGLGGRGTYEQYF. CDR3 sequence (DNA): TGCGCCAGCAGCGGACTAGGGGGCAGGGGCACCTACGAGCAGTACTTC.

V is TRBV7-9 and J is TRBJ1-2, with 9 bases matching TRBD1. This CDR3 is 12 amino acids long. Per the germline V gene, CDR1 is SEHNR and CDR2 is FQNEAQ (reference sequence). V lost 9 bases to trimming and J lost 8 bases; unmatched junction nucleotides: 7. CDR3 in DNA: TGTGCCAGTACAGGGGGCAGGGGAGGCTACACCTTC. As protein: CASTGGRGGYTF.

This clone was detected once. V is TRBV9 and J is TRBJ2-3, with 7 bases identical to TRBD2. V gave up 4 bases and J gave up 6 bases; unmatched junction bases: 14. In germline, CDR1 is SGDLS, CDR2 YYNGEE. The CDR3 loop spans 16 amino acids. The CDR3 is CASSFSPLGEGDTQYF. The CDR3 nucleotides read TGTGCCAGCAGCTTTTCCCCCTTAGGGGAGGGGGATACGCAGTATTTT.

The gene calls are TRBV5-4 and TRBJ2-3, with D unresolved. The germline V gene has CDR1 SGHNT and CDR2 YYREEE (reference sequence). The CDR3 has 15 residues. V dropped 1 base and J dropped 0 bases, with 9 bases sitting between them. The CDR3 nucleotides are TGTGCCAGCAGCTTGTTTGCGTCAAGCACAGATACGCAGTATTTT. This codes for CASSLFASSTDTQYF.

V is TRBV11-2 and J is TRBJ2-2; no reliable D call. With 3 bases removed from V and 4 bases from J, the gap between germline ends came to 9 bases. This CDR3 has 14 amino acids. The germline gives CDR1 SGHAT, CDR2 FQNNGV. This CDR3 reads CASSFFRSTGELFF. The CDR3 nucleotides are TGTGCCAGCAGCTTTTTCAGGTCCACCGGGGAGCTGTTTTTT. Complete variable domain (other parts from reference TRBV11-2 and TRBJ2-2): EAGVAQSPRYKIIEKRQSVAFWCNPISGHATLYWYQQILGQGPKLLIQFQNNGVVDDSQLPKDRFSAERLKGVDSTLKIQPAKLEDSAVYLCASSFFRSTGELFFGEGSRLTVL.

The chain is built from TRBV4-2 and TRBJ2-2; 9 bases map to TRBD2. Germline V gene sequence: CDR1 LGHNA, CDR2 YNFKEQ. J gave up 5 bases and V 3 bases, and 7 bases lay outside the gene matches. The CDR3 covers 16 residues. The CDR3 region is CASSQTTSGVTGELFF. CDR3 sequence (DNA): TGTGCCAGCAGCCAGACGACTAGCGGAGTAACCGGGGAGCTGTTTTTT.

In this sample, this clone turned up once. V usage is TRBV30 and J usage is TRBJ2-5; possibly TRBD2 for D (6 bases). V gave up 2 bases and J gave up 5 bases, with 15 bases separating them. The CDR3 has 14 residues. Per germline, CDR1 GTSNPN and CDR2 SVGIG (reference sequence). The CDR3 region has the DNA TGTGCCTGGAGTTGGGCGGGGATTTTGGAGACCCAGTACTTC. It specifies CAWSWAGILETQYF.

The J gene is TRBJ2-3, the V gene TRBV5-1; D unresolved. From germline, CDR1 is SGHRS and CDR2 YFSETQ. V lost 3 bases, J lost 2 bases, and 16 bases lay in between. The CDR3 sequence is 16 residues long. CDR3 in DNA: TGCGCCAGCAGCTACTCTGCAGGTGGGGACACAGATACGCAGTATTTT. Translated, it gives CASSYSAGGDTDTQYF.

This chain links TRBV9 with TRBJ1-3, with D possibly being TRBD1 (6 bases). V lost 0 bases to trimming and J lost 2 bases, with 12 bases between them. Germline assignment: CDR1 SGDLS and CDR2 YYNGEE. The CDR3 runs to 16 residues. CDR3 residues: CASSVGQARAGNTIYF. CDR3 bases: TGTGCCAGCAGCGTAGGACAGGCCAGGGCTGGAAACACCATATATTTT.

The CDR3 is CASSLRLGGSTDTQYF. The DNA for the CDR3 is TGTGCCAGCAGCCTCCGACTGGGCGGGAGTACAGATACGCAGTATTTT. The chain uses TRBV11-1 and TRBJ2-3; TRBD2 aligns across 7 bases. Germline trimming cut 5 bases from V and 3 bases from J; bases unmatched to any gene: 11. The CDR3 covers 16 residues. Germline V gene sequence: CDR1 SGHAT, CDR2 FQDESV (reference sequence).

The gene calls are TRBV27 and TRBJ2-1, with 7 nucleotides matching TRBD1. The V gene's germline CDR1 is MNHEY and CDR2 SMNVEV (reference sequence). V trimming: 8 bases; J trimming: 1 base; junction bases outside the gene matches: 14. The CDR3 runs 17 residues. The CDR3 nucleotides read TGTGCCAGCCGGTCGGGACAGCCCGACTATTCCTACAATGAGCAGTTCTTC. Residues: CASRSGQPDYSYNEQFF.

The chain has TRBV10-2 and TRBJ2-1; D is undetermined. Germline assignment: CDR1 WSHSY and CDR2 SAAADI. V was shortened by 5 bases and J by 0 bases, with 11 bases between the two germline ends. The CDR3 is 15 residues long. CDR3 loop: CASSIGLHSYNEQFF. In DNA, the CDR3 is TGCGCCAGCAGTATCGGGCTCCACTCCTACAATGAGCAGTTCTTC.

V and J are TRBV5-4 and TRBJ1-1, with D perhaps matching TRBD1 (6 bases). Germline lookup yields CDR1 SGHNT and CDR2 YYREEE (reference sequence). The CDR3 is 15 amino acids. Between the trimmed V and J ends, which lost 4 bases and 5 bases, there was a span of 18 bases. CDR3 coding DNA: TGTGCCAGCAGCGACTCGGGACAAAGGAGGACTGAAGCTTTCTTT. The encoded protein is CASSDSGQRRTEAFF.

V is TRBV2 and J is TRBJ2-6; maybe TRBD1 (5 bases). This CDR3 contains 19 residues. V lost 3 bases and J 0 bases, leaving 18 bases between the germline ends. Germline V gene lookup returns CDR1 SNHLY and CDR2 FYNNEI. Written as DNA, the CDR3 is TGTGCCAGCAGTGACCCGGGTGGGGCAGGGCCCTCTGGGGCCAACGTCCTGACTTTC. Protein: CASSDPGGAGPSGANVLTF.

The chain carries TRBV7-2 and TRBJ2-3; perhaps TRBD1 as D (5 bases). The length of the CDR3 is 14 residues. Germline V lookup: CDR1 SGHTA, CDR2 FQGNSA. V shed 3 bases and J shed 4 bases, with 11 bases lying between them. The CDR3 loop is CASSFTRAADTQYF. DNA of the CDR3: TGTGCCAGCAGCTTTACCAGGGCCGCAGATACGCAGTATTTT.

The count of this clone is one. The V gene is TRBV20-1, the J gene TRBJ2-7, with no clear D. V shed 5 bases and J shed 4 bases, with 9 bases lying between them. The CDR3 is 11 amino acids. Germline V lookup: CDR1 DFQATT, CDR2 SNEGSKA (reference sequence). This chain's CDR3 is CSAPRLYEQYF. In DNA form, the CDR3 reads TGCAGTGCTCCCCGCCTGTACGAGCAGTACTTC.

The rearrangement links TRBV28 to TRBJ1-5, with 7 bases aligning to TRBD1. CDR1 and CDR2 from the germline V gene are MDHEN and SYDVKM. The length of the CDR3 is 16 residues. Losses at the gene ends were 7 bases for V and 0 bases for J; bases not matched to a gene: 9. The CDR3 sequence: CASILRGGNSNQPQHF. The CDR3 coding sequence is TGTGCCAGCATTCTCAGGGGGGGTAATAGCAATCAGCCCCAGCATTTT.

This clone was found a few times. The chain couples TRBV18 to TRBJ2-7, with 10 nucleotides matching TRBD1. CDR1 and CDR2 from the germline V gene are KGHSH and LQKENI. The CDR3 is 15 amino acids. V shed 4 bases and J 2 bases; nucleotides not matched to a gene: 5. CDR3 region: CASSQRQGATYEQYF. CDR3 coding DNA: TGTGCCAGCTCACAAAGACAGGGGGCTACCTACGAGCAGTACTTC.

The chain carries TRBV27 and TRBJ2-7; 9 bases fit TRBD2. The junction had 6 bases not matched to a gene; V was cut back by 0 bases and J by 3 bases. Germline-derived CDR1 and CDR2 are MNHEY and SMNVEV (reference sequence). The CDR3 runs to 16 residues. The CDR3: CASSLSWREGRYEQYF. The CDR3 bases are TGTGCCAGCAGTTTATCCTGGCGGGAGGGCCGCTACGAGCAGTACTTC.

The CDR3 protein is CASSRPQETQYF. As DNA, the CDR3 is TGTGCCAGCAGTCGACCCCAAGAGACCCAGTACTTC. The chain uses TRBV28 and TRBJ2-5; no clear D gene. Trimming cost V 5 bases and J 1 base, with 5 bases left between them. Germline CDR1 is MDHEN and CDR2 is SYDVKM. The CDR3 is 12 residues long.

This clone occurred a few times. The junction departs from the called germline gene at one end, perhaps through a read error. The chain recombines TRBV6-1 with TRBJ2-1, with 8 nucleotides matching TRBD1. Germline V gives CDR1 MNHNS, CDR2 SASEGT. This CDR3 is 12 amino acids long. CDR3: CASSHRTGKVVF. CDR3 sequence (DNA): TGTGCCAGCAGCCATCGGACAGGGAAGGTGGTCTTC.